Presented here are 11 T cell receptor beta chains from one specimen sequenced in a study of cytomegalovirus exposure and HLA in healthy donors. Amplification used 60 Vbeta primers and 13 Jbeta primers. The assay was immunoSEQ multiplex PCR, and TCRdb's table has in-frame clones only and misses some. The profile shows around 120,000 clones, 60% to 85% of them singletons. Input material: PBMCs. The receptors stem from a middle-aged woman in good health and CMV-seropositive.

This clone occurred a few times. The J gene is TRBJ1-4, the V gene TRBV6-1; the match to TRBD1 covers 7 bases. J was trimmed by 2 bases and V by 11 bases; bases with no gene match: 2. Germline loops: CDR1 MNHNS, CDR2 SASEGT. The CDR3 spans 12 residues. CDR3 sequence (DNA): TGTGCCGTCAGGGGGACTAATGAAAAACTGTTTTTT. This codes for CAVRGTNEKLFF.

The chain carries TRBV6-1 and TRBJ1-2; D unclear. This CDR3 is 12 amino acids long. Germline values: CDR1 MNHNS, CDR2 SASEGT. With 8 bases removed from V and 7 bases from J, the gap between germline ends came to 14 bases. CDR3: CASSLEVAGYTF. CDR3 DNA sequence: TGTGCCAGCTCTCTTGAAGTGGCTGGCTACACCTTC.

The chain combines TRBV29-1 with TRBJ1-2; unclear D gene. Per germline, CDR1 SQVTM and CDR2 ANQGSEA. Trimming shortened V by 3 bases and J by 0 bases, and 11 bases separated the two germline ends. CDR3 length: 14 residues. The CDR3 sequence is CSVDKAGTNYGYTF. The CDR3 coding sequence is TGCAGCGTTGATAAAGCAGGTACTAACTATGGCTACACCTTC.

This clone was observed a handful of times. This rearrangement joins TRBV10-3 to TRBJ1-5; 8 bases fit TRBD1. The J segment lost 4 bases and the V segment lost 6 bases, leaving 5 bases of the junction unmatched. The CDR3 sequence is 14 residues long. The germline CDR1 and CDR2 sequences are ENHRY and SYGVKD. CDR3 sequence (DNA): TGTGCCATCAGGAAAGACAGGGGAAATCAGCCCCAGCATTTT. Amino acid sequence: CAIRKDRGNQPQHF.

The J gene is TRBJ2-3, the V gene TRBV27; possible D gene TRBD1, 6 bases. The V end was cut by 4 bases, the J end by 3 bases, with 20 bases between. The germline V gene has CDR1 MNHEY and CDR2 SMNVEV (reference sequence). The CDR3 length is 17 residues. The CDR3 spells CASSSLGAGPGTDTQYF. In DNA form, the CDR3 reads TGTGCCAGCAGTTCTCTGGGGGCTGGGCCTGGAACAGATACGCAGTATTTT.

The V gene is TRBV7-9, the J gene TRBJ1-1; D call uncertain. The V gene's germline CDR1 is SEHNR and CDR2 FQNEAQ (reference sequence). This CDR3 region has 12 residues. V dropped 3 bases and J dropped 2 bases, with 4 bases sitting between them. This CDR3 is CASSLLNTEAFF. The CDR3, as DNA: TGTGCCAGCAGCTTGTTAAACACTGAAGCTTTCTTT.

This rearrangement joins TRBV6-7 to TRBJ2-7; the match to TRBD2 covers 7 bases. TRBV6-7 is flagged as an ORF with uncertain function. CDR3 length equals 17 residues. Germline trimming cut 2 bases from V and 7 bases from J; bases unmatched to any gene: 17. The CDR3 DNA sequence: TGTGCCAGCAGTTACGGCGGGGGAGGGCAGAAGGGTCCGGAGCAGTACTTC. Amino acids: CASSYGGGGQKGPEQYF.

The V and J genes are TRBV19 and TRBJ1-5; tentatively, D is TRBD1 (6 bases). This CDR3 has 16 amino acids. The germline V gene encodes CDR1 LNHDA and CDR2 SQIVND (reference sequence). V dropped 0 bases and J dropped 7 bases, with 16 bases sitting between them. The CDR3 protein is CASSIEGGSGGQPQHF. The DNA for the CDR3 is TGTGCCAGTAGTATAGAGGGCGGCAGTGGGGGCCAGCCCCAGCATTTT.

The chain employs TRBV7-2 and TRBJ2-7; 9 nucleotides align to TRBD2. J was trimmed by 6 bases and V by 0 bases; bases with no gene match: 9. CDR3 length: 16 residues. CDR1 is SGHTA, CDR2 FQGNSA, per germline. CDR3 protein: CASSLALAGTFREQYF. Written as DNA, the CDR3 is TGTGCCAGCAGCTTAGCCCTAGCGGGAACCTTCCGCGAGCAGTACTTC.

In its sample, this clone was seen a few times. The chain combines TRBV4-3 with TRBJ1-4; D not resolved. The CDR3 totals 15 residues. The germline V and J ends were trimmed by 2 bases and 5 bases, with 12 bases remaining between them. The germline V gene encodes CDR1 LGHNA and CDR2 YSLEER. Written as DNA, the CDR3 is TGCGCCAGCAGCCAAACCCAGGACTTCAATGAAAAACTGTTTTTT. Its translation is CASSQTQDFNEKLFF.

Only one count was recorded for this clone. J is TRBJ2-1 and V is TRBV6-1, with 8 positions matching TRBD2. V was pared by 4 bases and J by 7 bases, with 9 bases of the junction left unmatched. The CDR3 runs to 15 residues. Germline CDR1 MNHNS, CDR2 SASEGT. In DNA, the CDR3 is TGTGCCAGCAGTGGAGGGGGGGGACTAGTAAATGAGCAGTTCTTC. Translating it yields CASSGGGGLVNEQFF.